This T cell receptor beta chain was sequenced during a study of T cell repertoires in cytomegalovirus infection. Looking at the study overall: CMV epitopes in the study were HLA-C-restricted (recently identified) and HLA-B-restricted (well studied). Both a matching HLA type and CMV infection were indicated by public TCR beta signatures.

With respect to this clonotype: The antigen is not known.

The CDR3 has 13 residues. Between the trimmed V and J ends, which lost 5 bases and 6 bases, there was a span of 11 bases. Study-level results: Pooled public TCR beta family frequency picked out CMV carriers with the relevant HLA.

TCRdb reprocessed the reads via MiXCR and lists one record per CDR3 protein. Counted here are about 920,000 distinct CDR3 sequences, more than 25% occurring once; the ten biggest clones make up about 14%. This rearrangement joins TRBV12-3 or TRBV12-4 to TRBJ2-1, with a possible D match to TRBD2 (5 bases). The TCR comes from a human donor in good health (CMV status not recorded). Some clones in this sample may be carry-over from other donors' samples. The specimen comprised cultured CD8+ T cells from PBMCs, sampled from culture after CMV antigen stimulation. CDR3 sequence: CASSRGPLNEQFF. The CDR3 DNA is TGTGCCAGCAGTCGCGGGCCACTCAATGAGCAGTTCTTC.